This T cell receptor beta chain derives from a study of cytomegalovirus exposure and HLA in healthy donors. Study conclusions and caveats: Specificity of a few CMV-associated chains for CMV antigens was verified in vitro. Several V segments, TRBV6-2 and TRBV6-3 among them, could not be told apart and were dropped.

PCR employed 60 Vbeta and 13 Jbeta primers. As processed by the authors: Unique TCR beta chains numbered roughly 80 million in a later analysis, with roughly 11 million shared. Here immunoSEQ multiplex PCR was the method, and the copy in TCRdb shows in-frame clones only, minus some. For V, J and clone size, that table is used; D and trimming come from the DNA. This table holds more than 35,000 clones, about 53% found once. This clone was found a few times. What it recognizes is unknown. Trimming cost V 0 bases and J 0 bases; bases outside gene matches: 2. The V gene's germline CDR1 is SGHTA and CDR2 FQGNSA. CDR3 length: 15 residues.

Material for sequencing was PBMCs. The TCR comes from a woman aged 40 to 55 in good health and CMV-seropositive. The chain links TRBV7-2 to TRBJ2-7; 7 positions agree with TRBD2. CDR3 sequence: CASSLAGGVSYEQYF. CDR3 sequence (DNA): TGTGCCAGCAGCTTAGCGGGGGGGGTCTCCTACGAGCAGTACTTC.